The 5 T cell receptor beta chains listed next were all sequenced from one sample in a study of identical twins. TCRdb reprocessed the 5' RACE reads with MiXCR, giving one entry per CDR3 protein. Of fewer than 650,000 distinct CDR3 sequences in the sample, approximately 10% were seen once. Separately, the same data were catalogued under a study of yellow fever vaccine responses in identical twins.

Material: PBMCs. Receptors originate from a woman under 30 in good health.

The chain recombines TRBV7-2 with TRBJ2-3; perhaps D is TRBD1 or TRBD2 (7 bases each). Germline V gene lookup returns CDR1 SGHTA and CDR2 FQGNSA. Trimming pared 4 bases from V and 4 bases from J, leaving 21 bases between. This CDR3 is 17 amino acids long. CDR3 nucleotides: TGTGCCAGCAGCTCTCCACCAGGGGGGGGTCGAGCAGATACGCAGTATTTT. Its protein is CASSSPPGGGRADTQYF. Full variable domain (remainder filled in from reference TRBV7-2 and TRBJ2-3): GAGVSQSPSNKVTEKGKDVELRCDPISGHTALYWYRQSLGQGLEFLIYFQGNSAPDKSGLPSDRFSAERTGGSVSTLTIQRTQQEDSAVYLCASSSPPGGGRADTQYFGPGTRLTVL.

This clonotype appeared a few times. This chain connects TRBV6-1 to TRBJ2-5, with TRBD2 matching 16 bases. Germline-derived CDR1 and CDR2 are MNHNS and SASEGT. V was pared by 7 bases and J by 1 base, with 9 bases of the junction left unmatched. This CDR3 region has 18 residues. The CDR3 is CASKGTSGGAPIQETQYF. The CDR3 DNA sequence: TGTGCCAGCAAGGGGACTAGCGGGGGGGCCCCAATCCAAGAGACCCAGTACTTC.

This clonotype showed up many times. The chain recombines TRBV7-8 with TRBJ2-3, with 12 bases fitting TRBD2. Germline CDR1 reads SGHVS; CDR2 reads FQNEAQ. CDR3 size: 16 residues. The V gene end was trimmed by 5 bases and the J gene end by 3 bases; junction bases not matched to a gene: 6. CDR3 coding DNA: TGTGCCAGCAGCCAACGACTAGCGGGAGTAACAGATACGCAGTATTTT. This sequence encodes CASSQRLAGVTDTQYF.

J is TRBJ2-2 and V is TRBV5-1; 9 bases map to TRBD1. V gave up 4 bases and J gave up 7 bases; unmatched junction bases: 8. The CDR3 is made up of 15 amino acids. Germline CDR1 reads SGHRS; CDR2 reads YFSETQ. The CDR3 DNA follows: TGCGCCAGCAGCGGAACAGGGGGCGCAAACGGGGAGCTGTTTTTT. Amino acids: CASSGTGGANGELFF.

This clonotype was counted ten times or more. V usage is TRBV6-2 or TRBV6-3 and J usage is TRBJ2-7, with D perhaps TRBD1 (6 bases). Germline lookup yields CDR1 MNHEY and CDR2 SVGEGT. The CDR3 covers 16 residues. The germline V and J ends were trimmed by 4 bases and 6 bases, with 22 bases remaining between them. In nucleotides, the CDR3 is TGTGCCAGCAGTTCCGGAGAGACAGGTCCGGTGGGCGAGCAGTACTTC. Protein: CASSSGETGPVGEQYF.